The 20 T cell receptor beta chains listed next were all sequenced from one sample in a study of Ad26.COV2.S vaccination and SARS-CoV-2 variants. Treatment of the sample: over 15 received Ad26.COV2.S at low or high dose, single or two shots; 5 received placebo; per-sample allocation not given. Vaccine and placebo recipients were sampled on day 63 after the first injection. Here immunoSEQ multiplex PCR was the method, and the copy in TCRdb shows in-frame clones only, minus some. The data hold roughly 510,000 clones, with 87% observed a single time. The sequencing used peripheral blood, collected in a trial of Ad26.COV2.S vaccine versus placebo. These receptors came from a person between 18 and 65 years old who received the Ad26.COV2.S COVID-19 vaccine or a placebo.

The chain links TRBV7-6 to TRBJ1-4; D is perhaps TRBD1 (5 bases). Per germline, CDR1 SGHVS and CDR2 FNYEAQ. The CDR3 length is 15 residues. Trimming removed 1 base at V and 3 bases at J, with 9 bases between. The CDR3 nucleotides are TGTGCCAGCAGCTTAGGGCAGGGCGCTAATGAAAAACTGTTTTTT. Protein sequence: CASSLGQGANEKLFF.

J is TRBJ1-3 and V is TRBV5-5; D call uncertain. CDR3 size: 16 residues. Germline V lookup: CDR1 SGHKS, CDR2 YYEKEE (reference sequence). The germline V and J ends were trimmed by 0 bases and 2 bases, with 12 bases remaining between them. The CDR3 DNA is TGTGCCAGCAGCTTGGAATCGCTCCGCGCTGGAAACACCATATATTTT. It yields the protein CASSLESLRAGNTIYF.

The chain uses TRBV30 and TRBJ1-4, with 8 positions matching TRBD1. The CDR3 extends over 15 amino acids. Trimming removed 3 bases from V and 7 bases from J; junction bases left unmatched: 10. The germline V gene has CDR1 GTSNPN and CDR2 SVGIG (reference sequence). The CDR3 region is CAWRGPGTGGEKLFF. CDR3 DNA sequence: TGTGCCTGGAGGGGTCCAGGGACAGGTGGTGAAAAACTGTTTTTT.

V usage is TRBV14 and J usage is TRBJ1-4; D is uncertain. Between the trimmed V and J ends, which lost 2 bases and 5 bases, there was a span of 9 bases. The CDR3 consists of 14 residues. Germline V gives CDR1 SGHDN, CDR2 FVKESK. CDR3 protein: CASSQFQTNEKLFF. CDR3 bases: TGTGCCAGCAGCCAATTCCAGACAAATGAAAAACTGTTTTTT.

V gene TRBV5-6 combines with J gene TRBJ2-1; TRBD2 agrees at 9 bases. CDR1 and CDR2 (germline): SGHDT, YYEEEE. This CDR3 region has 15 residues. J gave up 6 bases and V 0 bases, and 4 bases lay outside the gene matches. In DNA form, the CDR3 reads TGTGCCAGCAGCTTGGTGGGACTAGCAAGCAATGAGCAGTTCTTC. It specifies CASSLVGLASNEQFF.

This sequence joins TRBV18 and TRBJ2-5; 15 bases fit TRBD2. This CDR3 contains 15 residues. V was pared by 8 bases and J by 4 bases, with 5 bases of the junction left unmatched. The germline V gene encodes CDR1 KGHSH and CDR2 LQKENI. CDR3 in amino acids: CASTGLAGGLETQYF. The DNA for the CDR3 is TGTGCCAGCACGGGACTAGCGGGAGGATTAGAGACCCAGTACTTC.

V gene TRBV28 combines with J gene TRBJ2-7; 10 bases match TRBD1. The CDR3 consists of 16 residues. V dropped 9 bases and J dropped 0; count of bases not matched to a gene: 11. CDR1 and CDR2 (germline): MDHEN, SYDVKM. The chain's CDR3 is CASLTGGRGGSYEQYF. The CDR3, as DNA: TGTGCCAGTTTGACAGGGGGCAGGGGGGGCTCCTACGAGCAGTACTTC.

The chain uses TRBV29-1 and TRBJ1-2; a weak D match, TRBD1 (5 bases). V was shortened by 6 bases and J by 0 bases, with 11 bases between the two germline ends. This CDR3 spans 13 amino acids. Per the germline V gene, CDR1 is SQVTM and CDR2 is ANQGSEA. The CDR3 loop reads CSVAQGANYGYTF. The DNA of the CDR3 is TGCAGCGTCGCGCAGGGCGCTAACTATGGCTACACCTTC.

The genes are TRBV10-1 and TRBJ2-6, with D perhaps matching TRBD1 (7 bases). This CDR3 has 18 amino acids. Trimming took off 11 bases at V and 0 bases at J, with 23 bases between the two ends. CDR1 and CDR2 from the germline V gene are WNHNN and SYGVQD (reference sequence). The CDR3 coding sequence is TGCGCCGCCCGCGGAGGGGGCAGATCGAGCTCTGGGGCCAACGTCCTGACTTTC. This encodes CAARGGGRSSSGANVLTF.

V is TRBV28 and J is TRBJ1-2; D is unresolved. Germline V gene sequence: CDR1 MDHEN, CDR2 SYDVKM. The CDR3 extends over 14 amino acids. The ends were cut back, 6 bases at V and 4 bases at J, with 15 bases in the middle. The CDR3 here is CASSRTVSGYGYTF. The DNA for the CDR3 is TGTGCCAGCAGCCGTACGGTGTCAGGCTATGGCTACACCTTC.

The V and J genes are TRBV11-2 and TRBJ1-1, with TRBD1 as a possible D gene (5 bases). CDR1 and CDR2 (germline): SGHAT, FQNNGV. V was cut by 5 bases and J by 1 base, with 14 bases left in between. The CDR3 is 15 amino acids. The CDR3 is CASSQRTLENTEAFF. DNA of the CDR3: TGTGCCAGCAGCCAAAGGACACTAGAGAACACTGAAGCTTTCTTT.

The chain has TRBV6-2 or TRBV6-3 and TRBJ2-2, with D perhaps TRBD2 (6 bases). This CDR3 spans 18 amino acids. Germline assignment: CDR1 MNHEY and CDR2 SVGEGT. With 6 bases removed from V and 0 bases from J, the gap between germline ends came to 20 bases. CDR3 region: CASSEQRHGRANTGELFF. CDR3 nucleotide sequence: TGTGCCAGCAGCGAGCAGAGGCACGGGAGAGCGAACACCGGGGAGCTGTTTTTT.

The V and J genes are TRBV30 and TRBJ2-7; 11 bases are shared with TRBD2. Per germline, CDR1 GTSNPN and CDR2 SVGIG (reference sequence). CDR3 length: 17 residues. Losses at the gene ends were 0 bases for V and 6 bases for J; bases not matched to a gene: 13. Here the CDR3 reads CAWSVPSASGRPLEQYF. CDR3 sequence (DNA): TGTGCCTGGAGTGTACCCTCTGCTAGCGGGAGGCCCCTCGAGCAGTACTTC.

The CDR3 is CASSPGARHLHF. Written as DNA, the CDR3 is TGTGCCAGCAGCCCAGGGGCCCGCCACCTCCACTTT. The chain recombines TRBV6-5 with TRBJ1-6, with D maybe TRBD1 (6 bases). V was pared by 6 bases and J by 15 bases, with 15 bases between. Germline assignment: CDR1 MNHEY and CDR2 SVGAGI. This CDR3 comprises 12 residues.

The CDR3 DNA is TGTGCCTGGACTTTCGGGAGGGCCGACGGTGAGCAGTTCTTC. Amino acid sequence: CAWTFGRADGEQFF. This chain uses TRBV30 with TRBJ2-1; 8 positions agree with TRBD2. Germline CDR1 and CDR2: GTSNPN and SVGIG (reference sequence). CDR3 length: 14 residues. V lost 4 bases, J lost 9 bases, and 11 bases stayed unmatched.

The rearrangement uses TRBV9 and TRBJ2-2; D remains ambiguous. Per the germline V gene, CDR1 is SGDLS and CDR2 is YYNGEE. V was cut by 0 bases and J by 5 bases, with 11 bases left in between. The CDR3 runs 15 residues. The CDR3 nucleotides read TGTGCCAGCAGCGTAGTTTCTAGTGGTACCGGGGAGCTGTTTTTT. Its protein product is CASSVVSSGTGELFF.

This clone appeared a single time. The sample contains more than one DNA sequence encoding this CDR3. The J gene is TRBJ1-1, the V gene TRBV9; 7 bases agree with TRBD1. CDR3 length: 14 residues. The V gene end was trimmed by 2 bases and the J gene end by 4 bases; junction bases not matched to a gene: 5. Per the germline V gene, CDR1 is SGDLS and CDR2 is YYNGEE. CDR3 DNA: TGTGCCAGCAGCGTGCGACAGGGAGGCACTGAAGCTTTCTTT. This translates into CASSVRQGGTEAFF.

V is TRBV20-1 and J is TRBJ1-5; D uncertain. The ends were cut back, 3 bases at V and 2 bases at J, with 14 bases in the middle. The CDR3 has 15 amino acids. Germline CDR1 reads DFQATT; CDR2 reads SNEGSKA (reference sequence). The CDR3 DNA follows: TGCAGTGCTAGTTTAGCCTCCCAGGGCAATCAGCCCCAGCATTTT. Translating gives CSASLASQGNQPQHF.

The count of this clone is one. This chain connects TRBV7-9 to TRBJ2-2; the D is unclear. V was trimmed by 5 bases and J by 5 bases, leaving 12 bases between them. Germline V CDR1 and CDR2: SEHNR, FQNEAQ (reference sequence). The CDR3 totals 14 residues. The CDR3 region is CASSRTATTGELFF. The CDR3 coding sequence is TGTGCCAGCAGCCGAACCGCCACAACCGGGGAGCTGTTTTTT.

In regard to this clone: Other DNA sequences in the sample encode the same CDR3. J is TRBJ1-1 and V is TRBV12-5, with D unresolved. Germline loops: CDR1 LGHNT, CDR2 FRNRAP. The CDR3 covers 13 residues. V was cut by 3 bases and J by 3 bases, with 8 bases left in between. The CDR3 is CASGLGRYTEAFF. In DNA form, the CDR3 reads TGTGCTAGTGGTTTAGGTCGGTACACTGAAGCTTTCTTT.